This TCR beta chain derives from a study of blood T cells in healthy people across ages. Whole-study findings and limits: More naive CD4+ cells and higher diversity marked long-lived donors relative to aged donors. Age advanced and TCR beta diversity per million T cells fell, roughly linearly. Because sorting was not performed, PBMCs prevented conclusive naive versus antigen-experienced comparison.

Each donor's blood draw was ten milliliters of peripheral blood. In this sample, this clonotype turned up many times. What it binds is not known. V lost 0 bases to trimming and J lost 3 bases, with 3 bases between them. The CDR3 covers 12 residues. Germline V CDR1 and CDR2: SGDLS, YYNGEE. Alongside a J-beta primer mix, a sample-barcoded 5' primer served in a second PCR lasting roughly 7 to 11 cycles. One entry per CDR3 protein results from TCRdb running MiXCR on the 5' RACE reads. Of approximately 1,000,000 distinct CDR3 sequences listed, around two fifths are singletons. The TCR was taken from a man aged 18 to 29 in good health. The sequenced sample consisted of blood. The chain carries TRBV9 and TRBJ1-1; unclear D gene. The CDR3, as DNA: TGTGCCAGCAGCGTAGGGGACACTGAAGCTTTCTTT. Translation gives CASSVGDTEAFF.